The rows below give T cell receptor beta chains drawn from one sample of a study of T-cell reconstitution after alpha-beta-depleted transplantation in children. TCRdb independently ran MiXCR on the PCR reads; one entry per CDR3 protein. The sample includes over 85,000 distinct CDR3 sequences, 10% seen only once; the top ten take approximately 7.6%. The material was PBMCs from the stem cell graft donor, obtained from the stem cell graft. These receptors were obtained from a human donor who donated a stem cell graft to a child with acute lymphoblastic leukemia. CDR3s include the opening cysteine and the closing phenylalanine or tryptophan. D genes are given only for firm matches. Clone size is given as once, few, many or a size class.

CASSHRTGLVEKLFF	TGTGCCAGCAGCCACCGGACAGGGTTGGTCGAAAAACTGTTTTTT	TRBD1	many	TRBV14	TRBJ1-4
CASSFGRSMNTEAFF	TGTGCCAGCAGCTTTGGGCGGTCTATGAACACTGAAGCTTTCTTT	-	few	TRBV5-5	TRBJ1-1
CASRGDRVYGYTF	TGTGCCAGCAGGGGTGACAGGGTCTATGGCTACACCTTC	TRBD1	many	TRBV6-5	TRBJ1-2
CASSSPTGQGISYEQYF	TGTGCCAGCAGCTCGCCCACAGGACAGGGGATATCGTACGAGCAGTACTTC	TRBD1	many	TRBV7-2	TRBJ2-7
CASLPLGAGNTGELFF	TGTGCCAGCCTCCCGCTCGGGGCAGGGAACACCGGGGAGCTGTTTTTT	-	medium-sized	TRBV6-2/TRBV6-3	TRBJ2-2
CASSYSKVSGANVLTF	TGTGCCAGCAGTTACTCTAAGGTGTCTGGGGCCAACGTCCTGACTTTC	-	many	TRBV6-5	TRBJ2-6
CSAAIQISSYEQYF	TGCAGCGCTGCGATCCAGATCTCCTCCTACGAGCAGTACTTC	-	many	TRBV29-1	TRBJ2-7
CASSLWDGRNTGELFF	TGTGCCAGCAGCTTGTGGGACGGCAGGAACACCGGGGAGCTGTTTTTT	-	many	TRBV5-6	TRBJ2-2
CSARGVESSYNEQFF	TGCAGTGCTAGAGGGGTAGAGAGCTCCTACAATGAGCAGTTCTTC	-	many	TRBV20-1	TRBJ2-1
CASSRGGQDEKLFF	TGTGCCAGTAGTCGTGGCGGACAGGATGAAAAACTGTTTTTT	TRBD1	many	TRBV19	TRBJ1-4
CASSPKGFGQHSSSYNEQFF	TGTGCCAGCAGCCCTAAAGGTTTTGGCCAACACTCGAGCTCCTACAATGAGCAGTTCTTC	-	many	TRBV28	TRBJ2-1
CASSLGGRQETQYF	TGTGCCAGCAGTTTAGGGGGCAGGCAAGAGACCCAGTACTTC	-	many	TRBV12-3/TRBV12-4	TRBJ2-5
CATSRDARTSGIADTQYF	TGTGCCACCAGCAGAGATGCCCGGACTAGCGGGATCGCAGATACGCAGTATTTT	TRBD2	many	TRBV15	TRBJ2-3
CAWDRTGGNQPQHF	TGTGCCTGGGACCGGACAGGGGGCAATCAGCCCCAGCATTTT	TRBD1	few	TRBV30	TRBJ1-5
CSKTSGVSDEQYF	TGCAGTAAGACTAGTGGCGTATCCGACGAGCAGTACTTC	-	many	TRBV20-1	TRBJ2-7
CASSRDRPYEQYF	TGTGCCAGCAGTCGGGACCGACCCTACGAGCAGTACTTC	-	many	TRBV6-2/TRBV6-3	TRBJ2-7
CASSSPSRDGPSPLHF	TGTGCCAGCAGTTCGCCCTCCCGGGACGGACCTTCACCCCTCCACTTT	-	many	TRBV27	TRBJ1-6
CASSQQRTGNYEQYF	TGCGCCAGCAGCCAACAAAGGACAGGGAACTACGAGCAGTACTTC	TRBD1	many	TRBV4-3	TRBJ2-7